This passage covers 22 T cell receptor beta chains from one sample sequenced in a study of blood T cell repertoires in COVID-19. The method was immunoSEQ multiplex PCR; TCRdb's version includes in-frame clones alone and lacks a portion of them. The table has some 76,000 clones, 91% seen once. Material: peripheral blood. These receptor sequences come from a human donor in a cohort sampled during active COVID-19.

This clone turned up a few times. This sequence joins TRBV11-2 and TRBJ2-3, with 8 positions matching TRBD2. J was trimmed by 4 bases and V by 4 bases; bases with no gene match: 4. Germline V lookup: CDR1 SGHAT, CDR2 FQNNGV. The CDR3 is 14 amino acids. The CDR3 region is CASSSGGGPDTQYF. As DNA, the CDR3 is TGTGCCAGCAGCTCGGGGGGGGGACCAGATACGCAGTATTTT. The full variable domain, its missing parts supplied by reference TRBV11-2 and TRBJ2-3, is EAGVAQSPRYKIIEKRQSVAFWCNPISGHATLYWYQQILGQGPKLLIQFQNNGVVDDSQLPKDRFSAERLKGVDSTLKIQPAKLEDSAVYLCASSSGGGPDTQYFGPGTRLTVL.

V usage is TRBV7-9 and J usage is TRBJ1-1, with D possibly being TRBD1 (6 bases). Germline-derived CDR1 and CDR2 are SEHNR and FQNEAQ (reference sequence). The CDR3 is 14 residues long. V dropped 4 bases and J dropped 4 bases, with 13 bases sitting between them. The CDR3 DNA is TGTGCCAGCAGCTACAGGGTGAGTTCCACTGAAGCTTTCTTT. Translation: CASSYRVSSTEAFF.

The chain has TRBV5-1 and TRBJ2-5, with D possibly matching TRBD2 (7 bases). This CDR3 region has 17 residues. Germline values: CDR1 SGHRS, CDR2 YFSETQ. Trimming took off 0 bases at V and 7 bases at J, with 22 bases between the two ends. This chain's CDR3 is CASSLADSGGGWRTQYF. DNA for the CDR3: TGCGCCAGCAGCTTGGCCGATAGTGGCGGGGGCTGGAGGACCCAGTACTTC. Together with reference TRBV5-1 and TRBJ2-5, the CDR3 gives the full variable domain: KAGVTQTPRYLIKTRGQQVTLSCSPISGHRSVSWYQQTPGQGLQFLFEYFSETQRNKGNFPGRFSGRQFSNSRSEMNVSTLELGDSALYLCASSLADSGGGWRTQYFGPGTRLLVL.

This chain uses TRBV19 with TRBJ1-2; no clear D. Looked up from germline, CDR1 is LNHDA and CDR2 is SQIVND (reference sequence). The CDR3 spans 14 residues. V was cut by 7 bases and J by 3 bases, with 15 bases left in between. The CDR3: CASTPFSFDYGYTF. DNA of the CDR3: TGTGCCAGTACCCCGTTCTCTTTTGACTATGGCTACACCTTC.

The chain combines TRBV4-3 with TRBJ2-7; tentatively, D is TRBD2 (5 bases). V shed 1 base and J shed 3 bases, with 13 bases lying between them. The CDR3 has 15 residues. Germline lookup yields CDR1 LGHNA and CDR2 YSLEER. The CDR3 sequence is CASSQVEDPDYEQYF. The CDR3 DNA reads as TGCGCCAGCAGCCAAGTGGAGGATCCAGACTACGAGCAGTACTTC.

This clone was seen more than once but under ten times. The same CDR3 is also encoded by other DNA sequences in this sample. V usage is TRBV12-3 or TRBV12-4 and J usage is TRBJ1-6; TRBD1 is a possible D gene (5 bases). Trimming took 5 bases from V and 7 from J, leaving 9 bases between them. The CDR3 totals 13 residues. The DNA for the CDR3 is TGTGCCAGCAGTCCTAGACAGAATTCACCCCTCCACTTT. Protein product: CASSPRQNSPLHF.

This rearrangement joins TRBV7-2 to TRBJ1-4; 9 bases align to TRBD1. CDR3 length: 15 residues. Germline V gene lookup returns CDR1 SGHTA and CDR2 FQGNSA. V shed 5 bases and J 8 bases; nucleotides not matched to a gene: 9. The CDR3 loop reads CASSPLGQGWEKLFF. Here the CDR3 DNA reads TGTGCCAGCAGCCCCCTTGGACAGGGGTGGGAAAAACTGTTTTTT. The full variable domain, with the rest looked up from reference TRBV7-2 and TRBJ1-4, is GAGVSQSPSNKVTEKGKDVELRCDPISGHTALYWYRQSLGQGLEFLIYFQGNSAPDKSGLPSDRFSAERTGGSVSTLTIQRTQQEDSAVYLCASSPLGQGWEKLFFGSGTQLSVL.

Only one count was recorded for this clone. V is TRBV7-8 and J is TRBJ2-7; a possible D gene is TRBD1 (5 bases). CDR1 and CDR2 from the germline V gene are SGHVS and FQNEAQ. This CDR3 is 16 amino acids long. V gave up 7 bases and J gave up 6 bases, with 25 bases separating them. CDR3 region: CASTPRPRQGFGEQYF. Here the CDR3 DNA reads TGTGCCAGCACCCCCCGACCCAGGCAGGGCTTCGGCGAGCAGTACTTC. Filled out from reference TRBV7-8 and TRBJ2-7, the complete variable domain reads GAGVSQSPRYKVAKRGQDVALRCDPISGHVSLFWYQQALGQGPEFLTYFQNEAQLDKSGLPSDRFFAERPEGSVSTLKIQRTQQEDSAVYLCASTPRPRQGFGEQYFGPGTRLTVT.

The chain links TRBV7-2 to TRBJ2-1; weak D call: TRBD2 (6 bases). Germline CDR1 and CDR2: SGHTA and FQGNSA. V lost 3 bases and J 4 bases, leaving 13 bases between the germline ends. The CDR3 covers 15 residues. CDR3 nucleotides: TGTGCCAGCAGCTTTTCCGCGGGGAGGTACAATGAGCAGTTCTTC. Its protein is CASSFSAGRYNEQFF.

The rearrangement links TRBV5-5 to TRBJ1-6; 9 bases align to TRBD1. With V trimmed by 1 base and J by 9 bases, 5 bases remained unmatched. The CDR3 has 15 residues. CDR1 SGHKS and CDR2 YYEKEE come from the germline V gene (reference sequence). CDR3 sequence (DNA): TGTGCCAGCAGCTTGCCTGGGACAGGGTTTTCACCCCTCCACTTT. It specifies CASSLPGTGFSPLHF.

The chain uses TRBV6-5 and TRBJ2-7; possibly TRBD1 for D (6 bases). V was shortened by 6 bases and J by 3 bases, with 12 bases between the two germline ends. Germline assignment: CDR1 MNHEY and CDR2 SVGAGI. The CDR3 has 13 residues. The CDR3 protein is CASRGTRGYEQYF. CDR3 sequence (DNA): TGTGCCAGCAGGGGGACCAGGGGCTACGAGCAGTACTTC.

The genes are TRBV5-4 and TRBJ1-2; the match to TRBD1 covers 11 bases. Per the germline V gene, CDR1 is SGHNT and CDR2 is YYREEE (reference sequence). The CDR3 has 13 amino acids. The V and J ends lost 4 bases and 8 bases, in that order; junction bases with no gene match: 4. CDR3 DNA: TGTGCCAGCAGCCAGGGACAGGGGGGAGGCTACACCTTC. Amino acid sequence: CASSQGQGGGYTF. The full variable domain, in which reference TRBV5-4 and TRBJ1-2 provide the parts outside the CDR3, is ETGVTQSPTHLIKTRGQQVTLRCSSQSGHNTVSWYQQALGQGPQFIFQYYREEENGRGNFPPRFSGLQFPNYSSELNVNALELDDSALYLCASSQGQGGGYTFGSGTRLTVV.

The genes are TRBV5-5 and TRBJ1-3, with 7 bases fitting TRBD1. The CDR3 covers 15 residues. Germline CDR1 and CDR2: SGHKS and YYEKEE (reference sequence). V lost 0 bases and J lost 4; bases outside the gene matches: 4. This chain's CDR3 is CASSLAGTAGNTIYF. CDR3 bases: TGTGCCAGCAGCTTGGCCGGGACAGCGGGAAACACCATATATTTT.

This chain links TRBV7-2 with TRBJ2-3; TRBD1 matches at 7 bases. Germline CDR1 reads SGHTA; CDR2 reads FQGNSA. J was trimmed by 0 bases and V by 4 bases; bases with no gene match: 4. The CDR3 is made up of 15 amino acids. CDR3: CASSSGQQSTDTQYF. CDR3 DNA sequence: TGTGCCAGCAGCTCGGGACAGCAAAGCACAGATACGCAGTATTTT.

A single count supports this clone. The gene calls are TRBV7-3 and TRBJ1-2; the D gene is possibly TRBD1 (5 bases). The CDR3 spans 15 residues. Between the trimmed V and J ends, which lost 2 bases and 3 bases, there was a span of 13 bases. The germline CDR1 and CDR2 sequences are SGHTA and FQGTGA. The CDR3 loop is CASSLLGGSDYGYTF. The CDR3 DNA sequence: TGTGCCAGCAGCTTACTGGGGGGTAGCGACTATGGCTACACCTTC.

V usage is TRBV4-1 and J usage is TRBJ2-5; D possibly corresponds to TRBD1 (5 bases). The CDR3 runs to 13 residues. The V gene's germline CDR1 is MGHRA and CDR2 YSYEKL. Trimming removed 2 bases at V and 5 bases at J, with 9 bases between. DNA for the CDR3: TGCGCCAGCAGCCAACAGGGTAGTGAGACCCAGTACTTC. Translating gives CASSQQGSETQYF.

The CDR3: CATSRDVVLTNEKLFF. CDR3 sequence (DNA): TGTGCCACCAGCAGAGACGTAGTTCTAACTAATGAAAAACTGTTTTTT. This chain joins TRBV15 and TRBJ1-4; no clear D. Deletions cut 0 bases from V and 1 base from J, with 9 bases between. Germline V CDR1 and CDR2: LNHNV, YYDKDF (reference sequence). The CDR3 sequence is 16 residues long.

This rearrangement joins TRBV5-1 to TRBJ2-3; the match to TRBD2 covers 7 bases. J gave up 2 bases and V 2 bases, and 2 bases lay outside the gene matches. This CDR3 region has 14 residues. Germline loops: CDR1 SGHRS, CDR2 YFSETQ. As DNA, the CDR3 is TGCGCCAGCAGCTTAGCGGGGAACACAGATACGCAGTATTTT. Protein sequence: CASSLAGNTDTQYF.

This chain links TRBV25-1 with TRBJ1-1, with 8 bases lining up with TRBD1. Germline V gene sequence: CDR1 MGHDK, CDR2 SYGVNS. The CDR3 covers 16 residues. Germline trimming cut 3 bases from V and 5 bases from J; bases unmatched to any gene: 11. CDR3 sequence: CASSDRDRNVITEAFF. The CDR3 nucleotides are TGTGCCAGCAGTGACAGGGACAGGAATGTGATTACTGAAGCTTTCTTT.

The chain recombines TRBV29-1 with TRBJ1-1; maybe TRBD1 (5 bases). The V end was cut by 0 bases, the J end by 8 bases, with 19 bases between. CDR1 is SQVTM, CDR2 ANQGSEA, per germline. The CDR3 covers 15 residues. CDR3 residues: CSVEDLQGLYPEAFF. DNA for the CDR3: TGCAGCGTTGAAGATCTCCAGGGCCTGTACCCAGAAGCTTTCTTT.

The chain has TRBV6-5 and TRBJ1-6; TRBD1 might be the D (5 bases). The V gene lost 0 bases and the J gene lost 4 bases, with 7 bases spanning the gap. The CDR3 consists of 15 residues. CDR1 is MNHEY and CDR2 is SVGAGI in the germline V gene. The CDR3 spells CASSYSGQYNSPLHF. The CDR3 nucleotides are TGTGCCAGCAGTTACTCGGGGCAGTATAATTCACCCCTCCACTTT.

The chain is built from TRBV12-3 or TRBV12-4 and TRBJ1-1; no definite D call. The CDR3 contains 12 residues. Trimming left V 6 bases short and J 10 bases short, with 15 bases between. The CDR3, as DNA: TGTGCCAGCAGATTCGGACTGGACCGAGCTTTCTTT. It translates to CASRFGLDRAFF.